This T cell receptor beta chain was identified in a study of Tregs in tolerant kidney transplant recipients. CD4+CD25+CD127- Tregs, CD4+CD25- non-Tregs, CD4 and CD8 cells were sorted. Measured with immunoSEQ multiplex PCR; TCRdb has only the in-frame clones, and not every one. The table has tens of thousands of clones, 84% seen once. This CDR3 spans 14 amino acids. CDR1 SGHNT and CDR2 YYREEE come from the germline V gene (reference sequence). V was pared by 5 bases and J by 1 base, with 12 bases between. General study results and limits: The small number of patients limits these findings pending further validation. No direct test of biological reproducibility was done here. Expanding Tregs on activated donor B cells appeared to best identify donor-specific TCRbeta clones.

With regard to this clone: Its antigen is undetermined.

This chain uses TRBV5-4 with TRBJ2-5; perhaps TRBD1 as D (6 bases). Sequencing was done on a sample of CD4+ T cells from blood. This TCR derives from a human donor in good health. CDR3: CASSSWTAQETQYF. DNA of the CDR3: TGTGCCAGCAGTTCCTGGACAGCCCAAGAGACCCAGTACTTC.